Shown below are 12 T cell receptor beta chains from a single sample sequenced in a study of cytomegalovirus exposure and HLA in healthy donors. The PCR contained 60 Vbeta and 13 Jbeta primers. Sequenced by immunoSEQ multiplex PCR; TCRdb stores in-frame clones only, minus some. The data show more than 75,000 clones, around 75% seen once. Specimen: PBMCs. The receptor source for this set is a woman aged 40-49 years in good health and CMV-seropositive.

CDR3 region: CASRPGLAGAYEQYF. The DNA of the CDR3 is TGCGCCAGCAGACCGGGACTAGCGGGAGCCTACGAGCAGTACTTC. The chain couples TRBV4-3 to TRBJ2-7, with 14 bases aligning to TRBD2. In germline, CDR1 is LGHNA, CDR2 YSLEER. CDR3 length: 15 residues. The ends lost 6 bases at V and 2 bases at J; junction bases unmatched: 3.

The V gene is TRBV7-2, the J gene TRBJ1-1; D gene uncertain. Trimming shortened V by 2 bases and J by 5 bases, and 15 bases separated the two germline ends. In germline, CDR1 is SGHTA, CDR2 FQGNSA. This CDR3 region has 15 residues. CDR3 sequence reads: CASSLRRYPLTEAFF. The CDR3 DNA follows: TGTGCCAGCAGCTTACGCAGATACCCCCTTACTGAAGCTTTCTTT. Together with reference TRBV7-2 and TRBJ1-1, the CDR3 gives the full variable domain: GAGVSQSPSNKVTEKGKDVELRCDPISGHTALYWYRQSLGQGLEFLIYFQGNSAPDKSGLPSDRFSAERTGGSVSTLTIQRTQQEDSAVYLCASSLRRYPLTEAFFGQGTRLTVV.

With respect to this clone: One end of the junction varies from germline; a read error may be responsible. The V gene is TRBV7-9, the J gene TRBJ1-2, with D maybe TRBD1 (5 bases). Germline assignment: CDR1 SEHNR and CDR2 FQNEAQ (reference sequence). The CDR3 covers 12 residues. CDR3 loop: CSSSSGYNGYTF. The CDR3 bases are TGTTCCAGCAGCTCAGGGTATAATGGCTACACCTTC.

J is TRBJ1-4 and V is TRBV6-1; D gene unclear. The length of the CDR3 is 14 residues. V lost 5 bases to trimming and J lost 3 bases, with 10 bases between them. The germline CDR1 and CDR2 sequences are MNHNS and SASEGT. The DNA of the CDR3 is TGTGCCAGCAGTCCCCGCGGGCCTAATGAAAAACTGTTTTTT. Its protein product is CASSPRGPNEKLFF.

There are a few counts of this clone. The CDR3, as DNA: TGTGCCAGCAGCTTAGGGCAAAACATTCAGTACTTC. Protein product: CASSLGQNIQYF. The chain employs TRBV7-9 and TRBJ2-4, with D unresolved. The germline V and J ends were trimmed by 1 base and 5 bases, with 3 bases remaining between them. This CDR3 is 12 amino acids long. Per germline, CDR1 SEHNR and CDR2 FQNEAQ (reference sequence).

The chain carries TRBV6-1 and TRBJ1-2; D gene unclear. Germline values: CDR1 MNHNS, CDR2 SASEGT. This CDR3 is 13 amino acids long. V lost 3 bases, J lost 8 bases, and 13 bases lay in between. The CDR3 DNA sequence: TGTGCCAGCAGTGATGAGGGTGTGTACGGCTACACCTTC. It codes for CASSDEGVYGYTF.

In its sample, this clone was seen a few times. The chain carries TRBV25-1 and TRBJ1-1; a weak D match, TRBD1 (5 bases). CDR3 length: 16 amino acids. CDR1 and CDR2 (germline): MGHDK, SYGVNS. Trimming pared 0 bases from V and 0 bases from J, leaving 11 bases between. CDR3 amino acids: CASSEYGAEMNTEAFF. CDR3 bases: TGTGCCAGCAGTGAATATGGGGCAGAAATGAACACTGAAGCTTTCTTT.

The rearrangement links TRBV6-5 to TRBJ2-7; tentative D call: TRBD2 (5 bases). The CDR3 is 14 residues long. Germline lookup yields CDR1 MNHEY and CDR2 SVGAGI. V was clipped by 7 bases and J by 5 bases, with 18 bases between them. The CDR3 DNA reads as TGTGCCAGCACTCCGGGCCTATCGGGGAACGAGCAGTACTTC. It yields the protein CASTPGLSGNEQYF.

The gene calls are TRBV18 and TRBJ1-6; a possible D gene is TRBD1 (5 bases). Looked up from germline, CDR1 is KGHSH and CDR2 is LQKENI. This CDR3 comprises 15 residues. Trimming removed 3 bases at V and 8 bases at J, with 14 bases between. In DNA form, the CDR3 reads TGTGCCAGCTCACCCCTCGGGGGAGCGGATTCACCCCTCCACTTT. As protein: CASSPLGGADSPLHF.

The chain uses TRBV5-1 and TRBJ2-5, with D possibly matching TRBD2 (5 bases). The CDR3 spans 15 residues. V lost 3 bases and J lost 0, with 12 bases in between. CDR1 is SGHRS, CDR2 YFSETQ, per germline. CDR3 residues: CASSSRLGNQETQYF. DNA for the CDR3: TGCGCCAGCAGCTCACGCCTCGGGAACCAAGAGACCCAGTACTTC.

A few counts support this clone. The gene calls are TRBV6-1 and TRBJ1-1, with unresolved D. This CDR3 spans 13 amino acids. With 6 bases removed from V and 1 base from J, the gap between germline ends came to 9 bases. CDR1 is MNHNS and CDR2 is SASEGT in the germline V gene. CDR3 loop: CASSVTENTEAFF. The CDR3 region has the DNA TGTGCCAGCAGCGTCACAGAGAACACTGAAGCTTTCTTT.

The chain uses TRBV27 and TRBJ2-3; 11 bases fit TRBD1. Per the germline V gene, CDR1 is MNHEY and CDR2 is SMNVEV (reference sequence). V gave up 1 base and J gave up 7 bases; unmatched junction bases: 7. The CDR3 loop spans 16 amino acids. The CDR3 DNA reads TGTGCCAGCAGTTTATACGGGACAGGGGGTTTCCATACGCAGTATTTT. Protein: CASSLYGTGGFHTQYF.